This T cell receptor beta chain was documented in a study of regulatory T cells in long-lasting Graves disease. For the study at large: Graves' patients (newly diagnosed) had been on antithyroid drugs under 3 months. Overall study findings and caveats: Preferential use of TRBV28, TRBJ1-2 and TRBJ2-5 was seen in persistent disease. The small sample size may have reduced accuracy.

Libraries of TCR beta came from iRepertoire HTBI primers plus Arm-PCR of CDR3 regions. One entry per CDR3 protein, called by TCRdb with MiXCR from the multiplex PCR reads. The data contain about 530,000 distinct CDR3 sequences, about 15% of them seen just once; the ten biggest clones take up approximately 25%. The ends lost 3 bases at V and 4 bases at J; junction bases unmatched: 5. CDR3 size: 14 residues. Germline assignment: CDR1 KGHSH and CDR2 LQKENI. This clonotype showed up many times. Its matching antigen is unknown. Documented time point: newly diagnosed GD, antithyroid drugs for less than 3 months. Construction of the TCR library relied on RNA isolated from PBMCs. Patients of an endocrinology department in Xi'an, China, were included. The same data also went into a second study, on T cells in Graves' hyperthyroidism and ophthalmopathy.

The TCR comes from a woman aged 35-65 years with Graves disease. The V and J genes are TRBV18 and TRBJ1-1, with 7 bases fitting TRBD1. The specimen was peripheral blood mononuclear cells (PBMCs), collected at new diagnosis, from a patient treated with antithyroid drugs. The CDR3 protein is CASSPGPGGTEAFF. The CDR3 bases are TGTGCCAGCTCACCTGGTCCAGGGGGCACTGAAGCTTTCTTT.